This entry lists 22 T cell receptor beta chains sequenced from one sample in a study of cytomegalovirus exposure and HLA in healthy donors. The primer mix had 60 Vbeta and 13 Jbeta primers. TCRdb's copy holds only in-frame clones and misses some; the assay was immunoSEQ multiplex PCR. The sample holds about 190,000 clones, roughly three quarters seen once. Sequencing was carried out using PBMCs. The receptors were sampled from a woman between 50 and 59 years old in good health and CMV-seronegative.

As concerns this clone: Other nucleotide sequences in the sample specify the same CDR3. The CDR3 spells CASSVGGGPNEKLFF. CDR3 bases: TGTGCCAGCAGCGTAGGGGGGGGGCCTAATGAAAAACTGTTTTTT. The chain couples TRBV9 to TRBJ1-4; D perhaps matches TRBD1 (6 bases). V lost 0 bases and J lost 3, with 9 bases in between. Germline values: CDR1 SGDLS, CDR2 YYNGEE. The CDR3 runs to 15 residues.

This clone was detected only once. CDR3 protein: CAWSDTPFVGGPEETQYF. For the CDR3, the DNA is TGTGCCTGGAGTGATACCCCTTTTGTGGGAGGGCCGGAGGAGACCCAGTACTTC. The V call is TRBV30, the J call TRBJ2-5, with 7 positions matching TRBD2. V gave up 1 base and J gave up 5 bases; unmatched junction bases: 19. The CDR3 has 18 residues. Germline CDR1 reads GTSNPN; CDR2 reads SVGIG (reference sequence).

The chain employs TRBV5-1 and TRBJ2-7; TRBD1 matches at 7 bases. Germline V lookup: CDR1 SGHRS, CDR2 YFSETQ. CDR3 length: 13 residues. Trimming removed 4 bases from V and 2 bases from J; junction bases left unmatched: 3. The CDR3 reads CASSIGTAYEQYF. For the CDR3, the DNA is TGCGCCAGCAGCATCGGGACAGCCTACGAGCAGTACTTC. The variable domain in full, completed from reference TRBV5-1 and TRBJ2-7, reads KAGVTQTPRYLIKTRGQQVTLSCSPISGHRSVSWYQQTPGQGLQFLFEYFSETQRNKGNFPGRFSGRQFSNSRSEMNVSTLELGDSALYLCASSIGTAYEQYFGPGTRLTVT.

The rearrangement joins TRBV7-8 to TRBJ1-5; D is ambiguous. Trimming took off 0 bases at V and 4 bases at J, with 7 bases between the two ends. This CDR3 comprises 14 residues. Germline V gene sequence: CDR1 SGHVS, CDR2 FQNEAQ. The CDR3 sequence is CASSLAFGNQPQHF. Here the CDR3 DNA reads TGTGCCAGCAGCTTAGCGTTCGGGAATCAGCCCCAGCATTTT.

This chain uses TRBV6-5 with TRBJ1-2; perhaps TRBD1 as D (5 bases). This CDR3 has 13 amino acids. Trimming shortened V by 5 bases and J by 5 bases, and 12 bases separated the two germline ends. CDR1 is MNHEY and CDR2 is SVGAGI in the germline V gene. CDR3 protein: CASSGAGRYGYTF. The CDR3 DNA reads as TGTGCCAGCAGTGGAGCAGGGCGGTATGGCTACACCTTC.

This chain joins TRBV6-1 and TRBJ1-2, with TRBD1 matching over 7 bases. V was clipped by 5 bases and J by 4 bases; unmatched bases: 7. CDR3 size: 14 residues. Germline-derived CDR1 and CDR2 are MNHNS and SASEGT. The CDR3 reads CASSRQGPFYGYTF. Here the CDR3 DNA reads TGTGCCAGCAGTCGACAGGGACCCTTCTATGGCTACACCTTC.

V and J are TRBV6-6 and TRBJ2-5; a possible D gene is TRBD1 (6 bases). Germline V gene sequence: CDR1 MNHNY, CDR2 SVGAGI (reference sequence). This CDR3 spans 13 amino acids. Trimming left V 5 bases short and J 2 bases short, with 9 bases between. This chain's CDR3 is CASSQGYQETQYF. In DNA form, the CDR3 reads TGTGCCAGCAGTCAGGGGTATCAAGAGACCCAGTACTTC.

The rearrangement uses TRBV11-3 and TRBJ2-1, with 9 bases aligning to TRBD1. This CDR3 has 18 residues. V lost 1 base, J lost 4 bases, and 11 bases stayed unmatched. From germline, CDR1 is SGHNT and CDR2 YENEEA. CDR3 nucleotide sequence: TGTGCCAGCAGCTTAGGGGGCCCCGGGACAGGGAGTTACAATGAGCAGTTCTTC. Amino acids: CASSLGGPGTGSYNEQFF.

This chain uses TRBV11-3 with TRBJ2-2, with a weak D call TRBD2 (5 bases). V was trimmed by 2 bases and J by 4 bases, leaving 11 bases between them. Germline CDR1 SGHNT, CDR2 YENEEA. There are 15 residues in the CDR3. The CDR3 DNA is TGTGCCAGCAGCTTAAGCGGAGTCGGCACCGGGGAGCTGTTTTTT. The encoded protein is CASSLSGVGTGELFF.

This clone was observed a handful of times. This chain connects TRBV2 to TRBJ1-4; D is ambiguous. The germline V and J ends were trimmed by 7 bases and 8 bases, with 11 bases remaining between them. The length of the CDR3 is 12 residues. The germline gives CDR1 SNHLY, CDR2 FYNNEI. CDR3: CASNNRVEKLFF. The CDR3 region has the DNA TGTGCCAGCAATAACAGAGTAGAAAAACTGTTTTTT.

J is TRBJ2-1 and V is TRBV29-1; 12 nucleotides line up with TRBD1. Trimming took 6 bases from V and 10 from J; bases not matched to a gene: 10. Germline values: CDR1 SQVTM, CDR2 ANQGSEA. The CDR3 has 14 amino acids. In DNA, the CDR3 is TGCAGCGTGGGGCCGGGACAGGGGGCTGGGGAGCAGTTCTTC. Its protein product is CSVGPGQGAGEQFF.

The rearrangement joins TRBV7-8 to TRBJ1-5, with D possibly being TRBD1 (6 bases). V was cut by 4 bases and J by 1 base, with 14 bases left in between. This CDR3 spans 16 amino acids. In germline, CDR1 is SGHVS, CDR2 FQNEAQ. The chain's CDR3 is CASSSTGQKSNQPQHF. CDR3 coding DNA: TGTGCCAGCAGCTCAACAGGACAGAAAAGCAATCAGCCCCAGCATTTT.

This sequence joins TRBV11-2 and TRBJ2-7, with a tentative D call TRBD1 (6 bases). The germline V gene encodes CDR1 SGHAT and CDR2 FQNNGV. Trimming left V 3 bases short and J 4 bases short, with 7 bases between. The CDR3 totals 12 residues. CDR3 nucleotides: TGTGCCAGCAGCTTCAGGGGTTACGAGCAGTACTTC. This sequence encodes CASSFRGYEQYF.

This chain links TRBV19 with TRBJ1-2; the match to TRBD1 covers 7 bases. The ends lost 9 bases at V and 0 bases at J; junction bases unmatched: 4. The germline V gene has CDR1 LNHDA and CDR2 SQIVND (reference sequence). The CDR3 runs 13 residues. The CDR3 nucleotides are TGTGCCAGCAGGGACAGATCTAACTATGGCTACACCTTC. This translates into CASRDRSNYGYTF. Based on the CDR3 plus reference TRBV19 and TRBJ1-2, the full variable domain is DGGITQSPKYLFRKEGQNVTLSCEQNLNHDAMYWYRQDPGQGLRLIYYSQIVNDFQKGDIAEGYSVSREKKESFPLTVTSAQKNPTAFYLCASRDRSNYGYTFGSGTRLTVV.

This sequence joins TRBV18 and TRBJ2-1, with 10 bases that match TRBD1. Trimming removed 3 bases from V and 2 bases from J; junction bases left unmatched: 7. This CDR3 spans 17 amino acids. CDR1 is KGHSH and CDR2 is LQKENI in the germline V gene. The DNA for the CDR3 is TGTGCCAGCTCACCGCTGACAGGGGGCATCACCTACAATGAGCAGTTCTTC. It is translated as CASSPLTGGITYNEQFF.

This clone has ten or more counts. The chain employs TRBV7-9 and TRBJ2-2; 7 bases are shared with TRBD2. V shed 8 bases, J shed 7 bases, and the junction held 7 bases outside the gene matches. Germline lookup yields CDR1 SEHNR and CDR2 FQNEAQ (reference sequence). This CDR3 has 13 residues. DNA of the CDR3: TGTGCCAGCCGGCGGGAGAGGAACGGGGAGCTGTTTTTT. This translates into CASRRERNGELFF.

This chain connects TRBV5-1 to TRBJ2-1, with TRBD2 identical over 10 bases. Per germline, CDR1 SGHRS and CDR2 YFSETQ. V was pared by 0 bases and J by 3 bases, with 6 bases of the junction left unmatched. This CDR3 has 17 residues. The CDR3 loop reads CASSLGGTSDYYNEQFF. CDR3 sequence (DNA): TGCGCCAGCAGCTTGGGTGGGACTAGCGACTACTACAATGAGCAGTTCTTC.

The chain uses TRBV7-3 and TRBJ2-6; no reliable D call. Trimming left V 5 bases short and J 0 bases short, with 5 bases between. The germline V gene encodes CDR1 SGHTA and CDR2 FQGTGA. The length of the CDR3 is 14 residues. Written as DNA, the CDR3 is TGTGCCAGCAGCCGTAACTCTGGGGCCAACGTCCTGACTTTC. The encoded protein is CASSRNSGANVLTF.

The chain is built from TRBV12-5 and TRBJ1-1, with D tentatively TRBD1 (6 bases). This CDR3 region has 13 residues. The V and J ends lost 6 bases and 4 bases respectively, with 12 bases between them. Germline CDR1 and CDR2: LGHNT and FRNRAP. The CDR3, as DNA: TGTGCTAGTGGGCCGACAGGTTTCACTGAAGCTTTCTTT. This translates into CASGPTGFTEAFF.

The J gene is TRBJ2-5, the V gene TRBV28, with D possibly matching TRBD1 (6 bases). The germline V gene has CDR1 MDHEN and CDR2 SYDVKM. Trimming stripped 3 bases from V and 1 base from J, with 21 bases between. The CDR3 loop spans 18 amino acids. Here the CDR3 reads CASSLGAGVLVPQETQYF. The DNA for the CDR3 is TGTGCCAGCAGTTTGGGGGCTGGGGTTCTAGTCCCCCAAGAGACCCAGTACTTC.

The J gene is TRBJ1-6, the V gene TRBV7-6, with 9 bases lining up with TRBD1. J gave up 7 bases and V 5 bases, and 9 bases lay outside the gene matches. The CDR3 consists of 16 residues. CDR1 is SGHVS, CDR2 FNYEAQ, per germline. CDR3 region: CASSPRPGQGNSPLHF. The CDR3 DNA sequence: TGTGCCAGCAGCCCTCGACCCGGACAGGGGAATTCACCCCTCCACTTT.

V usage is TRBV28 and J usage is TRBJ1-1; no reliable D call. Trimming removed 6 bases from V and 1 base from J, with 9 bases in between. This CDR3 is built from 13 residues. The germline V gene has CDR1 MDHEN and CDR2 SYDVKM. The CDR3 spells CASRPTQNTEAFF. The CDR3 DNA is TGTGCCAGCAGACCAACACAGAACACTGAAGCTTTCTTT.